The 2 T cell receptor beta chains presented below share a single source sample, sequenced in a study of post-analysis software for immune sequencing data. Overall study findings and caveats: Controls had lower frequencies than patients of about 5 TRBV segments, which included TRBV5-6, TRBV5-1 and TRBV20-1.

No antigen has been identified for these receptors. cDNA libraries for TCR beta contained unique molecular identifiers. TCRdb re-called the PCR reads through MiXCR, storing one row per CDR3 protein. The top ten clones hold roughly 4.8% of a sample with about 260,000 distinct CDR3 sequences, 36% of them seen once. Input material: blood. Receptor source: a girl aged 5-17 years with multiple sclerosis.

In the case of this clonotype: A much larger clone sits a single nucleotide away, making a read error possible. The chain uses TRBV5-1 and TRBJ2-5; maybe TRBD2 (6 bases). The assigned J gene may be wrong: the sequence end matches TRBJ2-4 better. The V gene's germline CDR1 is SGHRS and CDR2 YFSETQ. The CDR3 has 17 amino acids. The chain's CDR3 is CASSPDNGRVIKNIQYF. CDR3 nucleotide sequence: TGCGCCAGCAGCCCAGATAACGGGAGAGTGATCAAAAACATTCAGTACTTC.

As concerns this clonotype: This may be a read error: a much more frequent sequence differs by one nucleotide. The rearrangement uses TRBV20-1 and TRBJ2-3, with D tentatively TRBD2 (6 bases). The CDR3 totals 14 residues. CDR1 and CDR2 (germline): DFQATT, SNEGSKA (reference sequence). The germline V and J ends were trimmed by 6 bases and 5 bases, with 18 bases remaining between them. This CDR3 is CSAAGRGVVDTQYF. DNA of the CDR3: TGCAGTGCGGCGGGACGGGGTGTTGTAGATACGCAGTATTTT.